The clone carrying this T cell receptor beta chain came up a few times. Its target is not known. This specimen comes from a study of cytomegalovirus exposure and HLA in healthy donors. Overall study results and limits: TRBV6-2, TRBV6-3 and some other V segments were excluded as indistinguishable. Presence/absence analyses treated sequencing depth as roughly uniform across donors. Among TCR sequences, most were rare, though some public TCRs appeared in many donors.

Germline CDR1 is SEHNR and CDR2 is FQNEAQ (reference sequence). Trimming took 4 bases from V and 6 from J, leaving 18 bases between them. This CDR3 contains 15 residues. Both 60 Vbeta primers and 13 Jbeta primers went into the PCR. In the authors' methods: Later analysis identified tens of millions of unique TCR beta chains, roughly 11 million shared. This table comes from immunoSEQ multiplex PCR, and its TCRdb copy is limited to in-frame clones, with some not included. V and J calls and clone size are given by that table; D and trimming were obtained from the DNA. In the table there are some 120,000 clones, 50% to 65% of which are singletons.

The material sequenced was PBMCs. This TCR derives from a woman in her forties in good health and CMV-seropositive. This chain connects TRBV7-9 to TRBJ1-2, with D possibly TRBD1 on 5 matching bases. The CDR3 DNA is TGTGCCAGCAGCTCCTTACGGGACGGGGGAAATGGCTACACCTTC. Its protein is CASSSLRDGGNGYTF. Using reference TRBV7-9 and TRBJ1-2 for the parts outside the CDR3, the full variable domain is DTGVSQNPRHKITKRGQNVTFRCDPISEHNRLYWYRQTLGQGPEFLTYFQNEAQLEKSRLLSDRFSAERPKGSFSTLEIQRTEQGDSAMYLCASSSLRDGGNGYTFGSGTRLTVV.